These 19 T cell receptor beta chains share one sample of origin, sequenced in a study of T cell responses to AZD1222 COVID-19 vaccine. Produced via immunoSEQ multiplex PCR; TCRdb's table is partial and in-frame only. The data hold approximately 81,000 clones, with about 80% observed a single time. Material: peripheral blood, obtained 28 days after the second AZD1222 dose. These receptors came from an adult who received the AZD1222 COVID-19 vaccine.

In its sample, this clone was seen once. This chain connects TRBV25-1 to TRBJ2-1; maybe TRBD1 (5 bases). V lost 3 bases and J 5 bases, leaving 17 bases between the germline ends. CDR3 length equals 16 residues. Germline loops: CDR1 MGHDK, CDR2 SYGVNS. CDR3 protein: CASSDTPGRVDNEQFF. CDR3 bases: TGTGCCAGCAGTGATACCCCCGGCAGGGTGGACAATGAGCAGTTCTTC. The whole variable domain, filled in from reference TRBV25-1 and TRBJ2-1, reads EADIYQTPRYLVIGTGKKITLECSQTMGHDKMYWYQQDPGMELHLIHYSYGVNSTEKGDLSSESTVSRIRTEHFPLTLESARPSHTSQYLCASSDTPGRVDNEQFFGPGTRLTVL.

The gene calls are TRBV6-5 and TRBJ1-1; D is unclear. The germline gives CDR1 MNHEY, CDR2 SVGAGI. Between the trimmed V and J ends, which lost 6 bases and 6 bases, there was a span of 17 bases. The CDR3 contains 14 residues. CDR3 region: CASSQMGGGAEAFF. The CDR3 coding sequence is TGTGCCAGCAGCCAGATGGGCGGTGGGGCTGAAGCTTTCTTT.

This clone was seen a single time. This rearrangement joins TRBV27 to TRBJ2-1; 8 bases line up with TRBD1. The CDR3 runs 15 residues. Unmatched junction bases numbered 10, after V lost 6 bases and J lost 6 bases. The V gene's germline CDR1 is MNHEY and CDR2 SMNVEV (reference sequence). For the CDR3, the DNA is TGTGCCAGCAGCTCGCGATGGGGGACAGGCAATGAGCAGTTCTTC. This gives the protein CASSSRWGTGNEQFF.

V and J are TRBV28 and TRBJ1-1; weak D call: TRBD1 (5 bases). V was cut by 8 bases and J by 6 bases, with 16 bases left in between. This CDR3 comprises 13 residues. CDR1 is MDHEN and CDR2 is SYDVKM in the germline V gene. The CDR3 spells CASRGRAVPEAFF. The CDR3 bases are TGTGCCAGCCGTGGCAGGGCGGTCCCTGAAGCTTTCTTT.

In its sample, this clone was seen once. V is TRBV9 and J is TRBJ1-1, with 7 bases identical to TRBD1. The CDR3 is 15 amino acids. Germline V lookup: CDR1 SGDLS, CDR2 YYNGEE. J lost 5 bases, V lost 3 bases, and 10 bases had no gene match. CDR3 in DNA: TGTGCCAGCAGCGCCCTAGAGCAGGGGGGAACTGAAGCTTTCTTT. It is translated as CASSALEQGGTEAFF.

This clone was seen more than once but under ten times. The CDR3 is CASSKYPRGEETQYF. DNA of the CDR3: TGTGCCAGCAGCAAATACCCTCGGGGCGAAGAGACCCAGTACTTC. The genes are TRBV7-3 and TRBJ2-5; D assignment may be TRBD1 or TRBD2 (5 bases each). The CDR3 has 15 residues. V lost 5 bases and J lost 3, with 16 bases in between. Germline V gives CDR1 SGHTA, CDR2 FQGTGA.

The rearrangement joins TRBV15 to TRBJ2-3, with D maybe TRBD1 (5 bases). CDR1 is LNHNV and CDR2 is YYDKDF in the germline V gene (reference sequence). Between the trimmed V and J ends, which lost 4 bases and 1 base, there was a span of 12 bases. The CDR3 runs 15 residues. Here the CDR3 reads CATSNYRQRTDTQYF. As DNA, the CDR3 is TGTGCCACCAGCAATTACCGACAGCGCACAGATACGCAGTATTTT. The whole variable domain, filled in from reference TRBV15 and TRBJ2-3, reads DAMVIQNPRYQVTQFGKPVTLSCSQTLNHNVMYWYQQKSSQAPKLLFHYYDKDFNNEADTPDNFQSRRPNTSFCFLDIRSPGLGDTAMYLCATSNYRQRTDTQYFGPGTRLTVL.

The chain has TRBV15 and TRBJ2-3, with D unclear. This CDR3 comprises 13 residues. Per the germline V gene, CDR1 is LNHNV and CDR2 is YYDKDF (reference sequence). Trimming cost V 0 bases and J 5 bases, with 6 bases left between them. The CDR3 is CATSRDVLDTQYF. The CDR3 region has the DNA TGTGCCACCAGCAGAGATGTCCTAGATACGCAGTATTTT.

J is TRBJ1-5 and V is TRBV7-2; D not resolved. In germline, CDR1 is SGHTA, CDR2 FQGNSA. The CDR3 runs 15 residues. Trimming took 0 bases from V and 4 from J, leaving 10 bases between them. CDR3 region: CASSLAGVQNQPQHF. In DNA form, the CDR3 reads TGTGCCAGCAGCTTAGCCGGGGTCCAGAATCAGCCCCAGCATTTT.

The rearrangement uses TRBV6-5 and TRBJ1-4; D is unresolved. V lost 6 bases and J lost 7, with 15 bases in between. This CDR3 is 14 amino acids long. CDR1 is MNHEY and CDR2 is SVGAGI in the germline V gene. The CDR3 is CASRFHASGEKLFF. CDR3 in DNA: TGTGCCAGCAGATTCCACGCTTCGGGTGAAAAACTGTTTTTT.

The genes are TRBV27 and TRBJ2-7; 9 bases are a match to TRBD1. The germline gives CDR1 MNHEY, CDR2 SMNVEV (reference sequence). This CDR3 comprises 14 residues. Trimming at V came to 6 bases and at J to 5 bases, leaving 8 bases not matched to a gene. This CDR3 is CASRQGTGKDEQYF. CDR3 sequence (DNA): TGTGCCAGCAGACAAGGGACAGGGAAAGACGAGCAGTACTTC.

The V call is TRBV4-3, the J call TRBJ2-7; the match to TRBD1 covers 12 bases. The CDR3 runs to 16 residues. Per germline, CDR1 LGHNA and CDR2 YSLEER. V gave up 0 bases and J gave up 6 bases; unmatched junction bases: 6. The chain's CDR3 is CASSQELWDRGPEQYF. In nucleotides, the CDR3 is TGCGCCAGCAGCCAAGAACTTTGGGACAGGGGGCCCGAGCAGTACTTC.

The CDR3 region is CASSIGPESGRRGYTF. For the CDR3, the DNA is TGTGCCAGTAGTATAGGACCGGAGTCTGGACGTAGGGGCTACACCTTC. The chain has TRBV19 and TRBJ1-2; no firm D call. The V gene lost 1 base and the J gene lost 8 bases, with 20 bases spanning the gap. The CDR3 has 16 amino acids. The germline gives CDR1 LNHDA, CDR2 SQIVND (reference sequence).

This chain joins TRBV2 and TRBJ2-5; D is ambiguous. CDR1 and CDR2 (germline): SNHLY, FYNNEI. The CDR3 has 14 residues. Trimming cost V 3 bases and J 2 bases, with 10 bases left between them. As DNA, the CDR3 is TGTGCCAGCAGTGATTGGGCTGAACAAGAGACCCAGTACTTC. Encoded protein: CASSDWAEQETQYF.

In its sample, this clone was seen a few times. The chain combines TRBV12-3 or TRBV12-4 with TRBJ1-5; D unclear. This CDR3 has 12 amino acids. V lost 1 base and J lost 5, with 3 bases in between. The DNA for the CDR3 is TGTGCCAGCAGTTTAGTTGATCAGCCCCAGCATTTT. Protein: CASSLVDQPQHF.

This clone was seen only a few times. V usage is TRBV28 and J usage is TRBJ1-4; D call uncertain. Trimming removed 7 bases at V and 11 bases at J, with 11 bases between. Germline V gene data show CDR1 as MDHEN and CDR2 as SYDVKM. The CDR3 length is 11 residues. For the CDR3, the DNA is TGTGCCAGCACCGATCGGGTTAAACTGTTTTTT. The encoded protein is CASTDRVKLFF.

The V and J genes are TRBV9 and TRBJ1-2; TRBD1 matches 8 bases. CDR1 and CDR2 from the germline V gene are SGDLS and YYNGEE. The CDR3 runs to 15 residues. The trim removed 4 bases at V and 3 bases at J, leaving 8 bases unmatched. CDR3 in DNA: TGTGCCAGCAGCCAACGGACAGGGTTCGACTATGGCTACACCTTC. It encodes CASSQRTGFDYGYTF.

V is TRBV28 and J is TRBJ2-5, with TRBD1 as a possible D gene (6 bases). The germline V gene has CDR1 MDHEN and CDR2 SYDVKM. V was shortened by 7 bases and J by 5 bases, with 14 bases between the two germline ends. The CDR3 consists of 13 residues. CDR3 in amino acids: CASTPGVDETQYF. As DNA, the CDR3 is TGTGCCAGCACCCCAGGGGTGGATGAGACCCAGTACTTC.

This chain joins TRBV2 and TRBJ1-5, with D perhaps matching TRBD1 (6 bases). With 7 bases removed from V and 10 bases from J, the gap between germline ends came to 17 bases. The CDR3 runs 13 residues. Germline assignment: CDR1 SNHLY and CDR2 FYNNEI. The CDR3 protein is CASTTGGPTPQHF. CDR3 in DNA: TGTGCCAGCACCACGGGGGGGCCCACTCCCCAGCATTTT.